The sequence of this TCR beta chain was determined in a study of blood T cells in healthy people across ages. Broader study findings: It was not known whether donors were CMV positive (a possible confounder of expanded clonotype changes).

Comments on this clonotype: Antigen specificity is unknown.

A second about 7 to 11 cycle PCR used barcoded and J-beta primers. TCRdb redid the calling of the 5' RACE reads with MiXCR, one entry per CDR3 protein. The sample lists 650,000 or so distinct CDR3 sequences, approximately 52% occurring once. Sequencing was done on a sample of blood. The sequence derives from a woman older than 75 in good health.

The CDR3: CASSLVPHSGNTEAFF. For the CDR3, the DNA is TGCGCCAGCAGCTTGGTGCCTCACTCCGGGAACACTGAAGCTTTCTTT. The rearrangement uses TRBV5-1 and TRBJ1-1; D ambiguous. Germline CDR1 is SGHRS and CDR2 is YFSETQ. Trimming took off 0 bases at V and 1 base at J, with 13 bases between the two ends. The CDR3 has 16 amino acids. The variable domain in full, with the rest retrieved from reference TRBV5-1 and TRBJ1-1, is KAGVTQTPRYLIKTRGQQVTLSCSPISGHRSVSWYQQTPGQGLQFLFEYFSETQRNKGNFPGRFSGRQFSNSRSEMNVSTLELGDSALYLCASSLVPHSGNTEAFFGQGTRLTVV.